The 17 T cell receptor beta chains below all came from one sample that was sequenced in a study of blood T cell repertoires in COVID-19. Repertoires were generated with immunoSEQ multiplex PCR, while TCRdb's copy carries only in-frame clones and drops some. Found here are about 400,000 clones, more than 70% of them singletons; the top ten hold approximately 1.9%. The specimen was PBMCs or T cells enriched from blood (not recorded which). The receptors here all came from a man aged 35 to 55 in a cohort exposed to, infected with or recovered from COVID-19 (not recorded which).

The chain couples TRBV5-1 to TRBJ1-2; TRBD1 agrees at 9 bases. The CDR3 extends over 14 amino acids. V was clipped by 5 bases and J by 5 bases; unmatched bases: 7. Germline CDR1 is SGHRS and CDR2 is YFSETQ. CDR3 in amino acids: CASSRDRDYYGYTF. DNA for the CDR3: TGCGCCAGCAGTCGGGACAGGGATTATTATGGCTACACCTTC.

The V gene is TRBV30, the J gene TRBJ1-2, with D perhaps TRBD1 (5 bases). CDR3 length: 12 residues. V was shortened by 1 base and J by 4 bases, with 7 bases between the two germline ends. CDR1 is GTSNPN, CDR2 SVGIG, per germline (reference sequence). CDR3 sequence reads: CAWSAQGYGYTF. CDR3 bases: TGTGCCTGGAGTGCCCAGGGCTATGGCTACACCTTC.

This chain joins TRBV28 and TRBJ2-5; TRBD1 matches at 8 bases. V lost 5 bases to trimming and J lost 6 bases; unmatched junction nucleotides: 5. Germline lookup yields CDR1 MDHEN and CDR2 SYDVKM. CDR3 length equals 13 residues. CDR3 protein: CASSPDRGQTQYF. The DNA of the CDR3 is TGTGCCAGCAGTCCAGACAGGGGTCAGACCCAGTACTTC.

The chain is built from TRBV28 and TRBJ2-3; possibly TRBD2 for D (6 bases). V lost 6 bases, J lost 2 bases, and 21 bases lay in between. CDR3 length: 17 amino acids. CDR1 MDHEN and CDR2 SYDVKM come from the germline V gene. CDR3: CASSPLGLATATDTQYF. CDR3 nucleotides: TGTGCCAGCAGCCCTCTGGGGCTAGCGACCGCCACAGATACGCAGTATTTT.

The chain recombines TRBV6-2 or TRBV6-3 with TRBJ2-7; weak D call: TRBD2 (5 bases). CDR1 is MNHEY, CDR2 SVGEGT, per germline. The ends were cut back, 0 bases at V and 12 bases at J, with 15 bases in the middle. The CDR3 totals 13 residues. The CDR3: CASSYSTSPEGYF. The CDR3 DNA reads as TGTGCCAGCAGTTACTCGACCTCACCCGAGGGGTACTTC.

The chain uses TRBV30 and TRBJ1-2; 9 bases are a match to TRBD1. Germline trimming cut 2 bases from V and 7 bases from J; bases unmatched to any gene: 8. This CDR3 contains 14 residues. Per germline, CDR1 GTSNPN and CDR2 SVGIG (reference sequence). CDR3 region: CAWSPGTGSSGYTF. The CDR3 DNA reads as TGTGCCTGGAGTCCAGGGACAGGGTCAAGTGGCTACACCTTC.

Here the CDR3 DNA reads TGTGCCAGCAGCTTAGTTCGGGGACAGGATAGCAATCAGCCCCAGCATTTT. Its translation is CASSLVRGQDSNQPQHF. This chain joins TRBV7-8 and TRBJ1-5; 8 bases are shared with TRBD1. Trimming removed 1 base from V and 0 bases from J; junction bases left unmatched: 5. CDR1 and CDR2 from the germline V gene are SGHVS and FQNEAQ. CDR3 length: 17 amino acids.

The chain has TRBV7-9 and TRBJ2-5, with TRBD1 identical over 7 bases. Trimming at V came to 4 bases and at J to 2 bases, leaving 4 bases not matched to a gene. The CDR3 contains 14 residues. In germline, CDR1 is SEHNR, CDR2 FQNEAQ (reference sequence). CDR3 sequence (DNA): TGTGCCAGCAGCTGGGGACAGACGCAAGAGACCCAGTACTTC. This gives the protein CASSWGQTQETQYF. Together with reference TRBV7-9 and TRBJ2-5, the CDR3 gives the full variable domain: DTGVSQNPRHKITKRGQNVTFRCDPISEHNRLYWYRQTLGQGPEFLTYFQNEAQLEKSRLLSDRFSAERPKGSFSTLEIQRTEQGDSAMYLCASSWGQTQETQYFGPGTRLLVL.

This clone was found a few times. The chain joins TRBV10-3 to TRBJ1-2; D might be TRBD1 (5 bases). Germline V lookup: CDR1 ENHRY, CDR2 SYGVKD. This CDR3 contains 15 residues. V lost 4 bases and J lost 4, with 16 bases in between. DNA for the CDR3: TGTGCCATCAGTGGGGTTCAATGGACAAGCTATGGCTACACCTTC. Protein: CAISGVQWTSYGYTF.

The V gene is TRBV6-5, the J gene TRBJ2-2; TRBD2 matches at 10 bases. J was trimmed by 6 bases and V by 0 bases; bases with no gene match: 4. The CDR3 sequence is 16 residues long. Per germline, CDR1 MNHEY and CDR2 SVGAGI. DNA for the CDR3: TGTGCCAGCAGTTACTCGGGCAGCGGGAGGGCCGGGGAGCTGTTTTTT. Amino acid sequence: CASSYSGSGRAGELFF.

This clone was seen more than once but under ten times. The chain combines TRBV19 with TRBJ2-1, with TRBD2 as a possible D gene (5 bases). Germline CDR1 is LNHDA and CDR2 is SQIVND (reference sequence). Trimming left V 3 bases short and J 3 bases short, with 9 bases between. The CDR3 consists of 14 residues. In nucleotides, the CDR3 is TGTGCCAGTAGTATGCGGGCACACTACAATGAGCAGTTCTTC. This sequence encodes CASSMRAHYNEQFF.

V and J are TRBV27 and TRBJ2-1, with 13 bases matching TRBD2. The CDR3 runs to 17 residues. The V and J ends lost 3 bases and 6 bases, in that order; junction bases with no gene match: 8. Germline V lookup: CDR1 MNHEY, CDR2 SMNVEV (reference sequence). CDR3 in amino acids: CASSFSLGTSGVNEQFF. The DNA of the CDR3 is TGTGCCAGCAGTTTCAGCTTAGGGACTAGCGGGGTCAATGAGCAGTTCTTC.

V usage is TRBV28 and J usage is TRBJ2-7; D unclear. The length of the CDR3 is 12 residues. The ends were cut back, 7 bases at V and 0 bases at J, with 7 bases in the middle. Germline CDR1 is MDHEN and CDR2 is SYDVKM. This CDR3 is CASTFSSYEQYF. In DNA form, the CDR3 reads TGTGCCAGCACCTTCTCCTCCTACGAGCAGTACTTC.

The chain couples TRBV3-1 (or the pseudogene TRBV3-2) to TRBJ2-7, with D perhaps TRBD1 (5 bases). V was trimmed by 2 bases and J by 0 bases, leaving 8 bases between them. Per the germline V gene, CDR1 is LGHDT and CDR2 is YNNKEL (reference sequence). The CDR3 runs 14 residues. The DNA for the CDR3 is TGTGCCAGCAGCCAAAAACAGGACTCCTACGAGCAGTACTTC. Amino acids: CASSQKQDSYEQYF.

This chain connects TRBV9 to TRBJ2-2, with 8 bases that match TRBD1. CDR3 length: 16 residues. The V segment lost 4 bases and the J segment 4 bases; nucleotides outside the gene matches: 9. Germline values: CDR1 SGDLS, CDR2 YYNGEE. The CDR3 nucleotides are TGTGCCAGCAGCCCAGGACAGGGAATCGGCACCGGGGAGCTGTTTTTT. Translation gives CASSPGQGIGTGELFF.

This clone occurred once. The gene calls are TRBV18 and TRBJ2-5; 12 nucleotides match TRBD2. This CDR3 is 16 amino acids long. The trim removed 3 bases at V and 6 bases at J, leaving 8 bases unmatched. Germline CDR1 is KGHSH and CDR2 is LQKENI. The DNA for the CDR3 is TGTGCCAGCTCACCGAGACTAGCGGGAGCGCAACAGACCCAGTACTTC. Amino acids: CASSPRLAGAQQTQYF.

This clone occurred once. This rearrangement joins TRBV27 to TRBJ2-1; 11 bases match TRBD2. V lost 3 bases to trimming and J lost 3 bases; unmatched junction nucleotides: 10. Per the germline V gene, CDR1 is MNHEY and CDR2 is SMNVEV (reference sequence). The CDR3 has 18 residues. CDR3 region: CASSLEVIAGGDYNEQFF. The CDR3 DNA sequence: TGTGCCAGCAGTTTGGAAGTTATAGCGGGAGGGGACTACAATGAGCAGTTCTTC.